This entry lists 32 T cell receptor beta chains sequenced from one sample in a study of blood T cell repertoires in COVID-19. Using immunoSEQ multiplex PCR, the repertoire was profiled, and TCRdb retains in-frame clones only, with some absent. The sample lists roughly 300,000 clones; approximately 90% were seen once. Sequenced material: PBMCs or T cells enriched from blood (not recorded which). The receptors derive from a woman in her 30s who had recovered from COVID-19.

The chain has TRBV4-3 and TRBJ2-5; perhaps TRBD1 as D (6 bases). Germline CDR1 is LGHNA and CDR2 is YSLEER. There are 19 residues in the CDR3. The V end lost 0 bases, the J end lost 4 bases, and 24 bases lay between the germline ends. The CDR3, as DNA: TGCGCCAGCAGCCAAGACTTTTACGGGTATTCAGGGGCAGGAGAGACCCAGTACTTC. Encoded protein: CASSQDFYGYSGAGETQYF.

V usage is TRBV2 and J usage is TRBJ2-2, with 8 positions matching TRBD2. J was trimmed by 6 bases and V by 4 bases; bases with no gene match: 7. Germline CDR1 SNHLY, CDR2 FYNNEI. The CDR3 extends over 15 amino acids. CDR3 loop: CASSASGSTAGELFF. CDR3 nucleotides: TGTGCCAGCAGTGCCAGCGGGAGTACCGCCGGGGAGCTGTTTTTT. Variable domain in full (rest from reference TRBV2 and TRBJ2-2): EPEVTQTPSHQVTQMGQEVILRCVPISNHLYFYWYRQILGQKVEFLVSFYNNEISEKSEIFDDQFSVERPDGSNFTLKIRSTKLEDSAMYFCASSASGSTAGELFFGEGSRLTVL.

The genes are TRBV7-9 and TRBJ1-1; possibly TRBD1 for D (5 bases). Trimming shortened V by 5 bases and J by 1 base, and 14 bases separated the two germline ends. Germline loops: CDR1 SEHNR, CDR2 FQNEAQ (reference sequence). CDR3 size: 15 residues. In DNA, the CDR3 is TGTGCCAGCAGCCACCGCACAGGCCAGAACACTGAAGCTTTCTTT. Translated: CASSHRTGQNTEAFF.

The rearrangement uses TRBV28 and TRBJ1-5, with 8 bases fitting TRBD1. Looked up from germline, CDR1 is MDHEN and CDR2 is SYDVKM. This CDR3 is built from 17 residues. Trimming removed 11 bases from V and 1 base from J; junction bases left unmatched: 16. In DNA, the CDR3 is TGTGCCGGATCCCAGGACAGGGTTGCTTTGAGCAATCAGCCCCAGCATTTT. Residues: CAGSQDRVALSNQPQHF.

This chain uses TRBV9 with TRBJ1-2, with D unclear. In germline, CDR1 is SGDLS, CDR2 YYNGEE. The CDR3 has 13 residues. V gave up 4 bases and J gave up 7 bases, with 14 bases separating them. The CDR3 DNA sequence: TGTGCCAGCAGCCTCCATGAAGACTGTGGCTACACCTTC. Its protein product is CASSLHEDCGYTF.

This clone showed up just a few times. This chain connects TRBV29-1 to TRBJ1-1; TRBD1 might be the D (6 bases). Germline loops: CDR1 SQVTM, CDR2 ANQGSEA. CDR3 length: 14 amino acids. V was cut by 7 bases and J by 10 bases, with 25 bases left in between. The CDR3 DNA follows: TGCAGCGCTAGCACAGGGTCCGTTGAGCGCGGAGCTTTCTTT. Translation gives CSASTGSVERGAFF.

The rearrangement joins TRBV30 to TRBJ1-1; TRBD1 might be the D (5 bases). V was clipped by 0 bases and J by 4 bases, with 12 bases between them. CDR1 is GTSNPN, CDR2 SVGIG, per germline (reference sequence). The CDR3 length is 14 residues. As DNA, the CDR3 is TGTGCCTGGAGTGTAGGCGGGAGGGGCACTGAAGCTTTCTTT. Protein sequence: CAWSVGGRGTEAFF.

J is TRBJ2-7 and V is TRBV6-1, with a tentative D call TRBD2 (5 bases). CDR1 and CDR2 from the germline V gene are MNHNS and SASEGT. The CDR3 spans 14 residues. With 3 bases removed from V and 2 bases from J, the gap between germline ends came to 11 bases. The DNA of the CDR3 is TGTGCCAGCAGTGATCCGGGGATAGCCTACGAGCAGTACTTC. Protein product: CASSDPGIAYEQYF.

The chain uses TRBV27 and TRBJ1-3; tentative D call: TRBD1 (5 bases). This CDR3 is built from 13 residues. With 6 bases removed from V and 9 bases from J, the gap between germline ends came to 15 bases. Germline CDR1 is MNHEY and CDR2 is SMNVEV (reference sequence). CDR3 bases: TGTGCCAGCAGGCCCGCCCGGGGGGGCACCATATATTTT. It encodes CASRPARGGTIYF.

This chain connects TRBV10-3 to TRBJ1-5; D is perhaps TRBD1 (6 bases). Trimming cost V 4 bases and J 1 base, with 11 bases left between them. CDR3 length equals 15 residues. Germline CDR1 is ENHRY and CDR2 is SYGVKD. The DNA of the CDR3 is TGTGCCATCAGTGTAGGGGGGGAGAGCAATCAGCCCCAGCATTTT. Amino acids: CAISVGGESNQPQHF.

In DNA form, the CDR3 reads TGTGCCAGCAAGGAGGGTAACTACGAGCAGTACTTC. This sequence encodes CASKEGNYEQYF. The gene calls are TRBV28 and TRBJ2-7, with D possibly matching TRBD2 (6 bases). The CDR3 consists of 12 residues. Trimming removed 7 bases from V and 3 bases from J, with 10 bases in between. Germline CDR1 is MDHEN and CDR2 is SYDVKM.

The chain recombines TRBV19 with TRBJ1-1; no definite D call. The germline CDR1 and CDR2 sequences are LNHDA and SQIVND (reference sequence). Trimming pared 8 bases from V and 1 base from J, leaving 11 bases between. The CDR3 totals 13 residues. The CDR3 region has the DNA TGTGCCAGTGGCGACCGGGGGAACACTGAAGCTTTCTTT. It encodes CASGDRGNTEAFF.

The J gene is TRBJ1-5, the V gene TRBV6-1; the D gene is possibly TRBD1 (5 bases). This CDR3 comprises 13 residues. CDR1 and CDR2 (germline): MNHNS, SASEGT. V gave up 3 bases and J gave up 6 bases, with 9 bases separating them. In DNA, the CDR3 is TGTGCCAGCAGTGACCCGGGGGGTCAGCCCCAGCATTTT. Its protein product is CASSDPGGQPQHF.

The rearrangement joins TRBV6-5 to TRBJ2-7, with 9 bases lining up with TRBD1. CDR3 size: 15 residues. The V and J ends lost 2 bases and 3 bases, in that order; junction bases with no gene match: 5. CDR1 MNHEY and CDR2 SVGAGI come from the germline V gene. The CDR3 sequence is CASSYRGQGLYEQYF. In DNA, the CDR3 is TGTGCCAGCAGTTACCGTGGACAGGGGCTCTACGAGCAGTACTTC.

The chain combines TRBV30 with TRBJ2-7, with 16 positions matching TRBD2. J was trimmed by 3 bases and V by 3 bases; bases with no gene match: 11. CDR1 and CDR2 from the germline V gene are GTSNPN and SVGIG (reference sequence). The length of the CDR3 is 18 residues. CDR3 sequence (DNA): TGTGCCTGGAGCCCGCCGGGACTAGCGGGAGGGCCTGTCTACGAGCAGTACTTC. Translated: CAWSPPGLAGGPVYEQYF.

The chain recombines TRBV9 with TRBJ1-2, with 8 positions matching TRBD1. The germline V gene encodes CDR1 SGDLS and CDR2 YYNGEE. The CDR3 spans 13 residues. V shed 3 bases and J 8 bases; nucleotides not matched to a gene: 6. The CDR3 nucleotides read TGTGCCAGCAGCGCCATACAGGGGGAGGGCTACACCTTC. Its protein product is CASSAIQGEGYTF.

The chain joins TRBV5-3 to TRBJ2-3, with 12 bases matching TRBD2. TRBV5-3 has ORF status, its function being uncertain. With V trimmed by 0 bases and J by 2 bases, 10 bases remained unmatched. The CDR3 is 19 amino acids. In DNA, the CDR3 is TGTGCCAGAAGCTTGGGGCTAGCGGGAGGGAGGGAACTCACAGATACGCAGTATTTT. Translation gives CARSLGLAGGRELTDTQYF.

The gene calls are TRBV5-6 and TRBJ2-3; D is perhaps TRBD1 (6 bases). V lost 0 bases and J 3 bases, leaving 14 bases between the germline ends. The CDR3 totals 16 residues. Germline V gene lookup returns CDR1 SGHDT and CDR2 YYEEEE. The CDR3 is CASSLGAGVRTDTQYF. CDR3 sequence (DNA): TGTGCCAGCAGCTTGGGGGCAGGGGTTAGGACAGATACGCAGTATTTT.

The chain employs TRBV7-3 and TRBJ2-1, with 15 bases identical to TRBD2. Germline assignment: CDR1 SGHTA and CDR2 FQGTGA. This CDR3 has 18 amino acids. V trimming: 5 bases; J trimming: 6 bases; junction bases outside the gene matches: 11. CDR3 loop: CASSRTSGRASKLNEQFF. For the CDR3, the DNA is TGTGCCAGCAGCCGGACTAGCGGGAGGGCCTCAAAACTCAATGAGCAGTTCTTC.

This chain links TRBV6-4 with TRBJ1-5; 9 bases are shared with TRBD1. The V and J ends lost 2 bases and 0 bases, in that order; junction bases with no gene match: 11. The CDR3 runs 19 residues. CDR1 is MRHNA and CDR2 is SNTAGT in the germline V gene. CDR3 protein: CASSDPPTGGPYSNQPQHF. DNA of the CDR3: TGTGCCAGCAGTGACCCCCCCACAGGGGGCCCGTATAGCAATCAGCCCCAGCATTTT.

V gene TRBV10-2 combines with J gene TRBJ2-5; tentatively, D is TRBD1 (5 bases). CDR3 length: 14 residues. V was pared by 0 bases and J by 6 bases, with 11 bases between. The germline gives CDR1 WSHSY, CDR2 SAAADI. This CDR3 reads CASSESGVVKTQYF. The DNA for the CDR3 is TGCGCCAGCAGTGAGTCAGGGGTCGTGAAGACCCAGTACTTC.

The chain joins TRBV9 to TRBJ1-5; 8 bases are shared with TRBD1. The V gene end was trimmed by 5 bases and the J gene end by 4 bases; junction bases not matched to a gene: 8. This CDR3 is built from 15 residues. The V gene's germline CDR1 is SGDLS and CDR2 YYNGEE. The CDR3 DNA follows: TGTGCCAGCAGTGAAGGACAGGGCGCGAATCAGCCCCAGCATTTT. It encodes CASSEGQGANQPQHF.

The rearrangement uses TRBV27 and TRBJ1-1; no clear D gene. V was trimmed by 4 bases and J by 7 bases, leaving 13 bases between them. The CDR3 contains 13 residues. Germline CDR1 and CDR2: MNHEY and SMNVEV (reference sequence). CDR3 DNA: TGTGCCAGCAGTTCCCTGCCGGAGGATGAAGCTTTCTTT. This sequence encodes CASSSLPEDEAFF.

This clone was seen a single time. The chain carries TRBV9 and TRBJ2-1; D is perhaps TRBD2 (7 bases). Germline V gene data show CDR1 as SGDLS and CDR2 as YYNGEE. The CDR3 is 16 amino acids. V was pared by 0 bases and J by 4 bases, with 14 bases between. For the CDR3, the DNA is TGTGCCAGCAGCGTAGCAGGACAGCGGGGATACAATGAGCAGTTCTTC. Translating gives CASSVAGQRGYNEQFF.

The gene calls are TRBV12-3 or TRBV12-4 and TRBJ1-1; D is perhaps TRBD1 (5 bases). The CDR3 length is 12 residues. Trimming left V 6 bases short and J 4 bases short, with 9 bases between. The CDR3 bases are TGTGCCAGCAGCTACGGGGGCACTGAAGCTTTCTTT. Amino acid sequence: CASSYGGTEAFF.

The chain is built from TRBV5-4 and TRBJ2-2, with D maybe TRBD2 (6 bases). From germline, CDR1 is SGHNT and CDR2 YYREEE (reference sequence). Trimming left V 0 bases short and J 6 bases short, with 9 bases between. The CDR3 extends over 14 amino acids. In nucleotides, the CDR3 is TGTGCCAGCAGCTTGGCGGGGGACCCCGGGGAGCTGTTTTTT. Its translation is CASSLAGDPGELFF.

The chain uses TRBV7-8 and TRBJ2-7; TRBD1 agrees at 9 bases. Trimming removed 1 base from V and 7 bases from J; junction bases left unmatched: 5. CDR1 is SGHVS and CDR2 is FQNEAQ in the germline V gene. The CDR3 is 14 amino acids. The DNA of the CDR3 is TGTGCCAGCAGCTTAGACAGGGGGCCGGGAGAGCAGTACTTC. Its protein product is CASSLDRGPGEQYF.

This rearrangement joins TRBV11-3 to TRBJ2-1; the match to TRBD2 covers 13 bases. The CDR3 sequence is 14 residues long. V lost 5 bases and J lost 10; bases outside the gene matches: 5. The germline V gene encodes CDR1 SGHNT and CDR2 YENEEA. CDR3 coding DNA: TGTGCCAGCAGCCCCCGACTAGCGGGGGGCGAGCAGTTCTTC. Translating it yields CASSPRLAGGEQFF.

The chain links TRBV7-2 to TRBJ2-7, with D tentatively TRBD1 (7 bases). V was clipped by 1 base and J by 0 bases, with 19 bases between them. Germline lookup yields CDR1 SGHTA and CDR2 FQGNSA. The CDR3 length is 18 residues. The DNA of the CDR3 is TGTGCCAGCAGCTTAGTAGGGGAGGAGGGGGCCGGCTCCTACGAGCAGTACTTC. Its translation is CASSLVGEEGAGSYEQYF.

The rearrangement joins TRBV19 to TRBJ1-5; D not certain. CDR3 length: 14 amino acids. Germline V gene lookup returns CDR1 LNHDA and CDR2 SQIVND (reference sequence). V was clipped by 5 bases and J by 6 bases, with 14 bases between them. The CDR3 spells CASSASYRSQPQHF. CDR3 in DNA: TGTGCCAGTAGTGCCTCATACCGCAGTCAGCCCCAGCATTTT.

The chain couples TRBV30 to TRBJ2-2; TRBD1 is a possible D gene (8 bases). V dropped 2 bases and J dropped 6 bases, with 16 bases sitting between them. The CDR3 extends over 15 amino acids. Germline V lookup: CDR1 GTSNPN, CDR2 SVGIG (reference sequence). The CDR3 spells CAWSLGQGGAGELFF. CDR3 coding DNA: TGTGCCTGGAGTCTCGGACAGGGAGGGGCCGGGGAGCTGTTTTTT.

The gene calls are TRBV28 and TRBJ2-3; 9 nucleotides agree with TRBD2. Trimming at V came to 6 bases and at J to 0 bases, leaving 4 bases not matched to a gene. The CDR3 contains 15 residues. Germline lookup yields CDR1 MDHEN and CDR2 SYDVKM. The DNA of the CDR3 is TGTGCCAGCAGCCAGACTAGCGGTAGCACAGATACGCAGTATTTT. Amino acids: CASSQTSGSTDTQYF. Full variable domain (outside the CDR3, taken from reference TRBV28 and TRBJ2-3): DVKVTQSSRYLVKRTGEKVFLECVQDMDHENMFWYRQDPGLGLRLIYFSYDVKMKEKGDIPEGYSVSREKKERFSLILESASTNQTSMYLCASSQTSGSTDTQYFGPGTRLTVL.